This TCR beta chain appears in the sequencing data of a study of blood T cell repertoires in COVID-19. The V end was cut by 5 bases, the J end by 2 bases, with 11 bases between. Germline V lookup: CDR1 SNHLY, CDR2 FYNNEI. The CDR3 covers 14 residues. The repertoire was sequenced with immunoSEQ multiplex PCR; TCRdb's copy has only in-frame clones and lacks some. The sample lists 150,000 to 200,000 clones, 86% occurring once. The V gene is TRBV2, the J gene TRBJ2-3; D unresolved. Sequenced sample: peripheral blood. This receptor was taken from an older woman with COVID-19, enrolled during active disease. The CDR3 DNA follows: TGTGCCAGCAGTCACAGAGTTTTCACAGATACGCAGTATTTT. It specifies CASSHRVFTDTQYF.